The sequence of this T cell receptor beta chain was determined in a study of lymphopenia after photon versus proton radiotherapy. The CDR3 runs to 18 residues. The germline gives CDR1 SGHRS, CDR2 YFSETQ. Trimming took off 1 base at V and 4 bases at J, with 24 bases between the two ends. Sequencing was performed with immunoSEQ multiplex PCR; in TCRdb, only in-frame clones are kept and a portion is missing. The data hold tens of thousands of clones, with just under 90% observed a single time. The clonotype comes from a woman aged 55 to 70 with cholangiocarcinoma. Some clones in this sample may be carry-over from other donors' samples. The sequencing used peripheral blood, collected from a patient treated with proton-based radiotherapy. The chain couples TRBV5-1 to TRBJ2-7; unclear D gene. DNA of the CDR3: TGCGCCAGCAGCTTGTATCCCATGACCCCGGCGTATCCGTACGAGCAGTACTTC. Residues: CASSLYPMTPAYPYEQYF.